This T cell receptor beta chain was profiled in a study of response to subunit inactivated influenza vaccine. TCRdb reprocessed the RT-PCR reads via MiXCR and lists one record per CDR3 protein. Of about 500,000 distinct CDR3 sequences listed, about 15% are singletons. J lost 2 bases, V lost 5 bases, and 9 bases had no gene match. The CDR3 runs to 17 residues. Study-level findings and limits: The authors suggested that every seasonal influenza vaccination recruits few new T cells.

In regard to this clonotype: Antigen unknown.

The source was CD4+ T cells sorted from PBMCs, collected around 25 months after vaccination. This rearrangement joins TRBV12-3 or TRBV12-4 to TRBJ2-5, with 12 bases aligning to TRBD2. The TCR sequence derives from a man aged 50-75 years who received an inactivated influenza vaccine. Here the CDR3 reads CASSPGRTSGMQETQYF. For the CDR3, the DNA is TGTGCCAGCAGTCCCGGCCGGACTAGCGGGATGCAAGAGACCCAGTACTTC.